The source of this T cell receptor beta chain is a study of T-cell reconstitution after alpha-beta-depleted transplantation in children. Unique molecular identifiers were used in preparing the TCRbeta library. TCRdb redid the calling of the PCR reads with MiXCR, one entry per CDR3 protein. The sample lists nearly 550,000 distinct CDR3 sequences, around 17% occurring once. The CDR3 extends over 14 amino acids. From germline, CDR1 is SGHRS and CDR2 YFSETQ. The junction had 3 bases not matched to a gene; V was cut back by 0 bases and J by 6 bases. This clonotype showed up just a few times. The material was PBMCs from the stem cell graft donor, obtained from the stem cell graft. J is TRBJ1-5 and V is TRBV5-1; TRBD1 matches 7 bases. The TCR was taken from a human donor who donated a stem cell graft to a child with acute lymphoblastic leukemia. The CDR3 DNA reads as TGCGCCAGCAGCTTGGAGGGGGCAGGTCAGCCCCAGCATTTT. It translates to CASSLEGAGQPQHF.